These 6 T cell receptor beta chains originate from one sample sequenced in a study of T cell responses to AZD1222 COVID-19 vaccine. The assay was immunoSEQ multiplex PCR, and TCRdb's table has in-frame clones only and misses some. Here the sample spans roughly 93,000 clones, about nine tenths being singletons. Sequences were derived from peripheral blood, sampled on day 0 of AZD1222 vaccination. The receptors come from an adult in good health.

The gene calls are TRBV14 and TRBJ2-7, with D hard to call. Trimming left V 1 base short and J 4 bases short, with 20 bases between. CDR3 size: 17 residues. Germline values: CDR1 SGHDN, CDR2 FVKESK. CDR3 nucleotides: TGTGCCAGCAGCCAAGGCAGTTCACTTGTCATGGGGTACGAGCAGTACTTC. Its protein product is CASSQGSSLVMGYEQYF.

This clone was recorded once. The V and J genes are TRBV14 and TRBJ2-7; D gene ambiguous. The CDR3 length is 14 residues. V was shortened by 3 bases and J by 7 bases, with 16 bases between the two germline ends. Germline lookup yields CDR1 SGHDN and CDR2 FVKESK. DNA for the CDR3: TGTGCCAGCAGCCACCTCGGAAGAGTTTCGGAGCAGTACTTC. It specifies CASSHLGRVSEQYF.

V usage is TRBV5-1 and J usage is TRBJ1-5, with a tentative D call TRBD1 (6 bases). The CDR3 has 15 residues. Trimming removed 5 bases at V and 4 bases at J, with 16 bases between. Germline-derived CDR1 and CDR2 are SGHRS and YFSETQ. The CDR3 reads CASSTGQPGNQPQHF. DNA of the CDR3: TGCGCCAGCAGTACAGGACAGCCCGGGAATCAGCCCCAGCATTTT.

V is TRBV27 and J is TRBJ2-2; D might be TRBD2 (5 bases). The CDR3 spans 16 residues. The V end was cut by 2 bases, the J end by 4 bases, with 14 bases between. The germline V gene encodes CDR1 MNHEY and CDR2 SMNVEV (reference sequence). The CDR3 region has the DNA TGTGCCAGCAGTTTACTCCTGGCTCGGGGCACCGGGGAGCTGTTTTTT. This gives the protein CASSLLLARGTGELFF.

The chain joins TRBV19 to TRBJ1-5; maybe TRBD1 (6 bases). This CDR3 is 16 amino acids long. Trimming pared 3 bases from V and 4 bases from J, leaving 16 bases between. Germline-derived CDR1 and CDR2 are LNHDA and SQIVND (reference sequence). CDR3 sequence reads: CASSMGRGFANQPQHF. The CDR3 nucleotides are TGTGCCAGTAGTATGGGTAGGGGGTTCGCAAATCAGCCCCAGCATTTT.

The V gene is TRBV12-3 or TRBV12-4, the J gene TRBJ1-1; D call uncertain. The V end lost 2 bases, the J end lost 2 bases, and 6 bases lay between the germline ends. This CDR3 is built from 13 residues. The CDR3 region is CASSLQPNTEAFF. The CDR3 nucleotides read TGTGCCAGCAGTTTACAGCCCAACACTGAAGCTTTCTTT.